This is a list of T cell receptor beta chains from one sample in a study of blood T cell repertoires in COVID-19. The method was immunoSEQ multiplex PCR; TCRdb's version includes in-frame clones alone and lacks a portion of them. This sample has some 120,000 clones, with roughly 83% found just once. Sequenced: peripheral blood. These receptors were collected from a woman aged 25 to 39 who had recovered from COVID-19. CDR3s include the opening cysteine and the closing phenylalanine or tryptophan. D genes are given only for firm matches. Part of the rows lack a size; the others show once, few, many or a class for expanded clones.

>TRBJ2-7|TRBV4-1|TRBD1|.
TGCGCCTCGATGGACGGGACAGGGTTATCCTACGAGCAGTACTTC
CASMDGTGLSYEQYF
>TRBJ2-7|TRBV6-1|.|.
TGTGCCAGCAGTGAAGATAACTTACAGGGTCGCGAGCAGTACTTC
CASSEDNLQGREQYF
>TRBJ2-5|TRBV18|.|.
TGTGCCAGCTCACGGACAGACCAAGAGACCCAGTACTTC
CASSRTDQETQYF
>TRBJ2-5|TRBV19|.|.
TGTGCCAGTAGTACCACCGGGAGAAGGGAGACCCAGTACTTC
CASSTTGRRETQYF
>TRBJ2-2|TRBV2|.|.
TGTGCCAGCAGTGATAGGGGTCTGACCGGGGAGCTGTTTTTT
CASSDRGLTGELFF
>TRBJ2-3|TRBV2|.|.
TGTGCCAGCAGGGACTTTACTAGCACAGATACGCAGTATTTT
CASRDFTSTDTQYF
>TRBJ2-1|TRBV10-3|TRBD2|.
TGTGCCATCAGTGAGCCGACTAGCGGGAGTTTACATGAGCAGTTCTTC
CAISEPTSGSLHEQFF
>TRBJ2-3|TRBV6-5|TRBD2|.
TGTGCCAGCAGTAACCGGGGGGGCGGAAGTGATACGCAGTATTTT
CASSNRGGGSDTQYF
>TRBJ1-2|TRBV6-6|.|.
TGTGCCAGCAGTTACTCTGCAGGTGTATATTATGGCTACACCTTC
CASSYSAGVYYGYTF
>TRBJ1-5|TRBV27|TRBD1|.
TGTGCCAGCAGTCCGGGACAGACCAATCAGCCCCAGCATTTT
CASSPGQTNQPQHF
>TRBJ1-1|TRBV27|.|.
TGTGCCAGCAGTTTGGCGGGCCTGAACACTGAAGCTTTCTTT
CASSLAGLNTEAFF
>TRBJ2-7|TRBV10-2|.|.
TGCGCCAGCAGTGAGTCGGAGTACCAGAGCTACGAGCAGTACTTC
CASSESEYQSYEQYF
>TRBJ1-6|TRBV9|.|.
TGTGCCAGCAGCGTAGCGGGGTGGAATTCACCCCTCCACTTT
CASSVAGWNSPLHF
>TRBJ1-2|TRBV14|.|.
TGTGCCAGCAGCCAAGACAGGTTCGCCCATGGCTACACCTTC
CASSQDRFAHGYTF
>TRBJ2-5|TRBV5-1|.|few
TGCGCCAGCAGCTATCGGGAGACCCAGTACTTC
CASSYRETQYF
>TRBJ2-3|TRBV27|.|.
TGTGCCAGCAGTCAGAATTCAGGGGGCACAGATACGCAGTATTTT
CASSQNSGGTDTQYF
>TRBJ1-1|TRBV5-5|TRBD1|.
TGTGCCAGCAGCTTGTCTGGCAGGGGGTTCAGCACTGAAGCTTTCTTT
CASSLSGRGFSTEAFF
>TRBJ2-7|TRBV6-6|TRBD2|.
TGTGCCAGCAGTCCTACTAGCGGGAGGCCTCTCAGCTACGAGCAGTACTTC
CASSPTSGRPLSYEQYF
>TRBJ2-7|TRBV12-5|TRBD1|.
TGTGCTAGTGGTTTACCGGGACAGGGGGCCCACGAGCAGTACTTC
CASGLPGQGAHEQYF
>TRBJ1-2|TRBV11-2|.|.
TGTGCCAGCAGCTTGCAGGGGAAAGGCTATGGCTACACCTTC
CASSLQGKGYGYTF
>TRBJ2-7|TRBV29-1|TRBD2|.
TGCAGCGTTGAGCACCCGGGAGGGAGCTCCTACGAGCAGTACTTC
CSVEHPGGSSYEQYF
>TRBJ2-7|TRBV6-5|TRBD2|few
TGTGCCACCCGTGGACTAGCGGTCAATGACGAGCAGTACTTC
CATRGLAVNDEQYF
>TRBJ2-7|TRBV5-1|.|.
TGCGCCAGCAGCTTGTGGGGGGAATTGGAATCCTACGAGCAGTACTTC
CASSLWGELESYEQYF
>TRBJ1-1|TRBV7-3|.|.
TGTGCCAGCAGCCCTTATTTGAACACTGAAGCTTTCTTT
CASSPYLNTEAFF
>TRBJ1-2|TRBV6-5|.|.
TGTGCCACCGGGGGGGGAGGGCCCTATGGCTACACCTTC
CATGGGGPYGYTF
>TRBJ1-5|TRBV5-6|.|.
TGTGCCAGCAGCTTGGAGAGGCACCTACCTGAGCCCCAGCATTTT
CASSLERHLPEPQHF
>TRBJ2-7|TRBV6-6|TRBD2|.
TGTGCCAGCAGTTACCGGGGGGACTCCTACGAGCAGTACTTC
CASSYRGDSYEQYF
>TRBJ1-5|TRBV7-8|TRBD1|once
TGTGCCAGCAGCCGGGACAGCCACCAGGGGAGCAATCAGCCCCAGCATTTT
CASSRDSHQGSNQPQHF
>TRBJ1-2|TRBV5-6|.|.
TGTGCCAGCAGCGGCCCTAACTATGGCTACACCTTC
CASSGPNYGYTF
>TRBJ1-6|TRBV6-1|.|.
TGTGCCAGCAGTGAGATTACCGGGAGCCATAATTCACCCCTCCACTTT
CASSEITGSHNSPLHF
>TRBJ2-5|TRBV6-1|.|.
TGTGCCAGCAGTGGGGTTTGGGGGCAGTCCTCTGGGACCCAGTACTTC
CASSGVWGQSSGTQYF